This T cell receptor (beta chain) came from a study of T-cell reconstitution after alpha-beta-depleted transplantation in children (dated by TCRdb to the mid-2010s). Broadly, across the study: Using TCR repertoire profiling, the study quantitatively followed how T-cell immune reconstitution unfolded in children after TCRalphabeta/CD19-depleted allogeneic hematopoietic cell transplantation.

Results and caveats for the whole study, not just this receptor: The apparently early alphabetaT-cell count recovery about two months after transplant was reportedly dependent on only several hundred rapidly expanded clones derived from non-depleted graft cells. In some patients, the high TCRbeta diversity seen at day 60 was put down to recipient T cells and intrathymic progenitors that had survived conditioning. Over the following months the frequencies of hyperexpanded clones went down, and after one year T-cell counts and TCRbeta diversity were mostly credited to newly produced T cells.

Including cysteine and phenylalanine, the CDR3 has 16 amino acids. Of all the DNA, just the CDR3 is kept, 48 bases in frame from base 1. Taken from the germline V gene, the CDR1 and CDR2 loops are MNHNS and SASEGT. V is cut by 4 bases and J by 2 bases, and the space between the germline ends is 17 bases. The treatment or condition label on this specimen signifies: allogeneic hematopoietic cell transplantation with graft depleted of TCRalphabeta T cells and CD19 B cells. Transplant recipients were children who received TCRalphabeta/CD19-depleted allogeneic hematopoietic cell grafts. The library was produced with PCR. Data came from an Illumina HiSeq 2500. TCR library preparation used molecular barcoding, with unique molecular identifiers applied to normalize quantification of the TCRbeta repertoire. TCRdb trimmed public reads at Q25 via fastp, called clones via MiXCR and kept in-frame beta chains. CDR3 protein duplicates are merged, each entry listing the most common genes and DNA. The sample table holds 200,000 to 300,000 distinct CDR3 sequences, of which around 7.5% were seen once. Approximately 6.3% of the sample rests with the top ten.

This clonotype appeared many times. The antigen this receptor binds is unknown. No much larger clone is present one base from it, and per-base qualities are unavailable. The rearranged segments are TRBV6-1 and TRBJ1-2; TRBD1 is possibly the D segment (6 matching bases). This TCR came from a male patient between 10 and 17 years old who had a stem cell transplant for acute lymphoblastic leukemia, so the T cells may come from the graft donor. This specimen was PBMCs, mostly from graft donor cells, taken 180 days after TCRalphabeta/CD19-depleted stem cell transplant. The CDR3 reads as follows: CASSAALRGANYGYTF. The base sequence is TGTGCCAGCAGTGCTGCGCTCAGGGGAGCAAACTATGGCTACACCTTC.